The rows below give T cell receptor beta chains drawn from one sample of a study of blood T cell repertoires in COVID-19. Using immunoSEQ multiplex PCR, the repertoire was profiled, and TCRdb retains in-frame clones only, with some absent. Altogether tens of thousands of clones are present, approximately 89% being singletons, with the ten largest covering roughly 2%. Sequencing used peripheral blood. The receptors were gathered from a middle-aged man with acute or convalescent COVID-19. CDR3s include the opening cysteine and the closing phenylalanine or tryptophan. A D gene is named only where the DNA matches it firmly. Clone size appears in some rows only: once, few, many, or a class for an expanded clone.

>NA|TRBJ1-5|NA|TRBV15
TGTGCCACCAGCAGAGACAGGGTTGAGGATCAGCCCCAGCATTTT
CATSRDRVEDQPQHF
>NA|TRBJ2-3|TRBD2|TRBV4-2
TGTGCCAGCAGCTTACGACTAGCGGGGGGCGTCGGAGATACGCAGTATTTT
CASSLRLAGGVGDTQYF
>NA|TRBJ1-4|TRBD1|TRBV19
TGTGCCAGTAGGTACAGGGGTGGTGTGGAGGGTGAAAAACTGTTTTTT
CASRYRGGVEGEKLFF
>NA|TRBJ1-4|NA|TRBV7-2
TGTGCCAGCAGCTTGGCCGGGGCTAATGAAAAACTGTTTTTT
CASSLAGANEKLFF
>NA|TRBJ1-2|TRBD1|TRBV6-5
TGTGCCAGCAGCAAGGCCCGGGACAGGGACTATGGCTACACCTTC
CASSKARDRDYGYTF
>once|TRBJ1-3|NA|TRBV25-1
TGTGCCAGCAGTGGGGGCCTCTCTGGAAACACCATATATTTT
CASSGGLSGNTIYF
>NA|TRBJ2-1|NA|TRBV4-1
TGCGCCAGCAGCCTCATACTACAGGGGGGGGATGAGCAGTTCTTC
CASSLILQGGDEQFF
>NA|TRBJ2-5|NA|TRBV14
TGTGCCAGCAGCCAAGTTGGCGAGACCCAGTACTTC
CASSQVGETQYF
>NA|TRBJ1-6|NA|TRBV6-2/TRBV6-3
TGTGCCAGCAGTCCGACAGCCTATAATTCACCCCTCCACTTT
CASSPTAYNSPLHF
>NA|TRBJ2-2|TRBD1|TRBV28
TGTGCCAGCAGTTTATATGGGACAGGGGCAAACACCGGGGAGCTGTTTTTT
CASSLYGTGANTGELFF
>NA|TRBJ1-1|NA|TRBV18
TGTGCCAGCTCACAACGGGATGGGATTGAGGGTAACACTGAAGCTTTCTTT
CASSQRDGIEGNTEAFF
>NA|TRBJ2-7|NA|TRBV14
TGTGCCAGCAGCCTTGGGACACTTCCTTACGAGCAGTACTTC
CASSLGTLPYEQYF
>NA|TRBJ2-2|TRBD2|TRBV5-5
TGTGCCAGCAGCGGGGGTCTAGCGGGGAGGTCCACCGGGGAGCTGTTTTTT
CASSGGLAGRSTGELFF
>NA|TRBJ2-4|NA|TRBV11-2
TGTGCCAGCAGTGCGCAGGGTTTGAACATTCAGTACTTC
CASSAQGLNIQYF
>NA|TRBJ2-3|NA|TRBV18
TGTGCCAGCTCACCACGGCAGGGAAAGTCAGATACGCAGTATTTT
CASSPRQGKSDTQYF
>NA|TRBJ2-1|TRBD1|TRBV11-2
TGTGCCAGCAGCCCGGGGACAGGACTATACAATGAGCAGTTCTTC
CASSPGTGLYNEQFF
>NA|TRBJ2-5|NA|TRBV12-3/TRBV12-4
TGTGCCAGCAGTTACAGGGTCAAAGAGACCCAGTACTTC
CASSYRVKETQYF
>NA|TRBJ1-1|TRBD1|TRBV18
TGTGCCAGCTCATCCTATACAGGGGACACTGAAGCTTTCTTT
CASSSYTGDTEAFF
>NA|TRBJ2-5|NA|TRBV7-2
TGTGCCAGCAGCTTAAGCCGGCAAGAGACCCAGTACTTC
CASSLSRQETQYF
>NA|TRBJ1-2|NA|TRBV6-5
TGTGCCAGCAGTTCCTCAAATAGCTTCTATGGCTACACCTTC
CASSSSNSFYGYTF
>once|TRBJ1-1|TRBD1|TRBV27
TGTGCCACCTCGGACAGGGAAAACACTGAAGCTTTCTTT
CATSDRENTEAFF
>NA|TRBJ2-1|TRBD2|TRBV11-1
TGTGCCAGCAGCCTGCCGAGGGAGGGGCTGCTGAATGAGCAGTTCTTC
CASSLPREGLLNEQFF
>NA|TRBJ1-5|NA|TRBV28
TGTGCCAGCACAACACCAGGCAGCAATCAGCCCCAGCATTTT
CASTTPGSNQPQHF
>NA|TRBJ1-2|NA|TRBV29-1
TGCAGCGTCAGGTGGGATGGCTACACCTTC
CSVRWDGYTF
>NA|TRBJ2-1|TRBD2|TRBV18
TGTGCCAGCTCACCTGGAACTAGCGGGTACAATGAGCAGTTCTTC
CASSPGTSGYNEQFF
>NA|TRBJ2-1|NA|TRBV4-2
TGTGCCAGCAGCGATAGTTATGAGCAGTTCTTC
CASSDSYEQFF
>NA|TRBJ1-2|NA|TRBV4-3
TGCGCCAGCAGCCAAGATCTTCAAGGGGGAAGTCTGGGCTACACCTTC
CASSQDLQGGSLGYTF
>NA|TRBJ2-1|NA|TRBV11-2
TGTGCCAGCAGCTTATCAGGGGGGGAGCGGGAGTATGAGCAGTTCTTC
CASSLSGGEREYEQFF
>NA|TRBJ1-2|NA|TRBV7-9
TGTGCCAGCAGTTTAACAGGGATTCGTCATGGCTACACCTTC
CASSLTGIRHGYTF
>few|TRBJ1-1|NA|TRBV7-6
TGTGCCAGCAGCTTGGGGACGACAGGAGTGAACACTGAAGCTTTCTTT
CASSLGTTGVNTEAFF
>NA|TRBJ2-2|NA|TRBV10-1
TGCGCCAGCAGGACTGCCCCCGGGGAGCTGTTTTTT
CASRTAPGELFF
>NA|TRBJ2-4|TRBD1|TRBV7-2
TGTGCCAGCAGCCCCCCTCGCCGGGACAGCTCCAAAAACATTCAGTACTTC
CASSPPRRDSSKNIQYF
>NA|TRBJ2-5|TRBD2|TRBV18
TGTGCCAGCTCACCACGGTCTAGCGGGAGAAGTGCTGGAGAGACCCAGTACTTC
CASSPRSSGRSAGETQYF
>NA|TRBJ1-3|TRBD1|TRBV7-3
TGTGCCAGCAGCTTATCAGGGGGTCCTGGAAACACCATATATTTT
CASSLSGGPGNTIYF
>NA|TRBJ2-2|NA|TRBV2
TGTGCCAGCAGTGGGTATAGGGGTTTAACCGGGGAGCTGTTTTTT
CASSGYRGLTGELFF
>NA|TRBJ1-5|TRBD1|TRBV15
TGTGCCACCAGCAGAGTGAATGCAGGGGGCCAGCCCCAGCATTTT
CATSRVNAGGQPQHF
>NA|TRBJ1-1|NA|TRBV6-5
TGTGCCAGCAGTTACGGGGCAGGGGTGGCTTTCTTT
CASSYGAGVAFF
>once|TRBJ1-1|NA|TRBV28
TGTGCCAGCGTCCCGACATTCGACACTGAAGCTTTCTTT
CASVPTFDTEAFF
>NA|TRBJ2-3|TRBD2|TRBV4-2
TGTGCCAGCAGCCAACGAGGAGCGGGGGTAATCCCAGATACGCAGTATTTT
CASSQRGAGVIPDTQYF
>NA|TRBJ2-2|NA|TRBV19
TGTGCCAGTAGTATTGGAGGATACGGGGAGCTGTTTTTT
CASSIGGYGELFF
>NA|TRBJ1-2|NA|TRBV15
TGTGCCACCAGCAGCGGGGGAGGCTACACCTTC
CATSSGGGYTF